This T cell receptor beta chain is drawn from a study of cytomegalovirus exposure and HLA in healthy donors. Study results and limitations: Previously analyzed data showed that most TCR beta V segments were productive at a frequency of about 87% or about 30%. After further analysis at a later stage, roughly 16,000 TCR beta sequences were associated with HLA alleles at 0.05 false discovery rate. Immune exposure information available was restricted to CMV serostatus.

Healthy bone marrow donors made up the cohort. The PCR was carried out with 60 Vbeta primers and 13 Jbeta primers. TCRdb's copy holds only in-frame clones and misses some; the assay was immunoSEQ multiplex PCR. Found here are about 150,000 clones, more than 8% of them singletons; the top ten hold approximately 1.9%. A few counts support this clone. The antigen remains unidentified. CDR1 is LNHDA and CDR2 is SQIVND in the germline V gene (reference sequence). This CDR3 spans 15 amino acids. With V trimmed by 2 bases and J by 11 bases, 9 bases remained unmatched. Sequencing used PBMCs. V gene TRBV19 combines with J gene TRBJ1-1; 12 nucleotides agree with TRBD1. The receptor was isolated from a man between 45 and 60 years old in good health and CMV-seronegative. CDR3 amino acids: CASSIQGTGGWEAFF. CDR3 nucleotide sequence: TGTGCCAGTAGTATACAAGGGACAGGGGGCTGGGAGGCTTTCTTT.